The TCR beta chain described here comes from a study of early stage breast cancer tumors. Clones were sequenced by immunoSEQ multiplex PCR, and TCRdb holds only the in-frame ones, with some missing. The repertoire has about 41,000 clones, around 72% of them found once; the top ten carry about 7.8%. The receptor was isolated from a person in their fifties or sixties with breast cancer. The material sequenced was blood.

The CDR3 spells CASSEGGRAEETQYF. The CDR3, as DNA: TGTGCCAGCAGTGAGGGAGGCCGGGCGGAAGAGACCCAGTACTTC. V gene TRBV2 combines with J gene TRBJ2-5, with D maybe TRBD2 (6 bases). The CDR3 is made up of 15 amino acids. The germline CDR1 and CDR2 sequences are SNHLY and FYNNEI. The V gene lost 3 bases and the J gene lost 3 bases, with 14 bases spanning the gap.